This T cell receptor beta chain was sequenced during a study of cytomegalovirus exposure and HLA in healthy donors. Use of 60 Vbeta and 13 Jbeta primers characterized the PCR. Profiling relied on immunoSEQ multiplex PCR, and the TCRdb table lists in-frame clones only, not all of them. The repertoire table contains around 80,000 clones. Points on this clone: Its antigen is unidentified.

Study results and caveats: Reported findings show TCR beta sequences accurately forecast HLA-A and HLA-B alleles in most subjects. Three chains linked to CMV were shown in vitro to be specific for CMV antigens.

The study sampled nominally healthy donors, though unrecorded immune exposures were likely. The CDR3 is 16 residues long. Germline lookup yields CDR1 WSHSY and CDR2 SAAADI. The germline V and J ends were trimmed by 4 bases and 5 bases, with 20 bases remaining between them. The rearrangement joins TRBV10-2 to TRBJ2-5; D might be TRBD2 (7 bases). The sequence came from a man aged 40-49 years in good health and CMV-seronegative. The sequencing input was PBMCs. CDR3 coding DNA: TGCGCCAGCAGTGGGCCAGGGGAGGGGATTCCGGAGACCCAGTACTTC. Translating it yields CASSGPGEGIPETQYF.